Listed below are T cell receptor beta chains from one sample, sequenced in a study of CD8 T cells in ankylosing spondylitis. TCRdb recomputed calls from the 5' RACE reads with MiXCR, one row per CDR3 protein. The sample comprises some 240,000 distinct CDR3 sequences, just under 7.5% of which are singletons, and approximately 14% rests with the top ten. Source material: blood, either unsorted or a sorted T cell fraction (not recorded which). All receptors derive from a male donor with ankylosing spondylitis. CDR3s include the opening cysteine and the closing phenylalanine or tryptophan. The D gene is left open where the match is weak. Clone size, where shown, is once, few, many, or a class for clones that have expanded.

d_call j_call v_call clone_size cdr3_nt cdr3_aa
NA TRBJ2-7 TRBV18 NA TGTGCCAGCTCACCGCCCGGCATTGCCTACGAGCAGTACTTC CASSPPGIAYEQYF
NA TRBJ1-2 TRBV7-9 few TGTGCCAGTACCGGGGAAGGGAACTATGGCTACACCTTC CASTGEGNYGYTF
NA TRBJ2-2 TRBV18 many TGTGCCAGCTCACCACCGAGACCTCGGGCCGGGGAGCTGTTTTTT CASSPPRPRAGELFF
NA TRBJ1-2 TRBV20-1 many TGCAGTGGGGTCGACGGCGGCCTGGACTATGGCTACACCTTC CSGVDGGLDYGYTF
NA TRBJ2-5 TRBV11-3 NA TGTGCCAGCAGCCGGGCGGGGTTGGGAGAGACCCAGTACTTC CASSRAGLGETQYF
TRBD1 TRBJ2-5 TRBV28 few TGTGCCAGCAGTCCGCCCCTCGGGGACAGCTACCAAGAGACCCAGTACTTC CASSPPLGDSYQETQYF
TRBD2 TRBJ2-7 TRBV7-6 many TGTGCCAGCAGCCCCCGGACTAGCGGGAGGCTTACGGAGCAGTACTTC CASSPRTSGRLTEQYF
NA TRBJ2-2 TRBV12-3/TRBV12-4 many TGTGCCAGCAGTCTTATTGGCGGGGAGCTGTTTTTT CASSLIGGELFF
NA TRBJ2-7 TRBV11-1 many TGTGCCAGCAGCTCCGGGGCCTCGTCCACCTACGAGCAGTACTTC CASSSGASSTYEQYF
NA TRBJ2-7 TRBV5-1 many TGCGCCAGCAGCTTATCCCAGGGTTACGAGCAGTACTTC CASSLSQGYEQYF
NA TRBJ2-7 TRBV28 many TGTGCCAGCAGTCCCTTAAGGGGGGAGGCGGATTACGAGCAGTACTTC CASSPLRGEADYEQYF
NA TRBJ2-7 TRBV4-1 many TGCGCCAGCAGCCAAGATCTGGCAGGGGGGGCCTACGAGCAGTACTTC CASSQDLAGGAYEQYF
NA TRBJ2-3 TRBV18 many TGTGCCAGCTCCAACAGCGGAGGTGAGGATACGCAGTATTTT CASSNSGGEDTQYF
TRBD2 TRBJ2-7 TRBV27 many TGTGCCAGCAGTTTGGAGCGGGGTTCCTACGAGCAGTACTTC CASSLERGSYEQYF
NA TRBJ2-1 TRBV19 many TGTGCCAGTAGCCCTTCGGCGGTCAATGAGCAGTTCTTC CASSPSAVNEQFF
TRBD2 TRBJ2-7 TRBV7-9 NA TGTGCCAGCAGCTCCCTAGCGGGAAATACTAACTACGAGCAGTACTTC CASSSLAGNTNYEQYF
TRBD1 TRBJ1-1 TRBV4-3 many TGCGCCAGCAGCCAAGGGACAGGCCGAGGAACTGAAGCTTTCTTT CASSQGTGRGTEAFF